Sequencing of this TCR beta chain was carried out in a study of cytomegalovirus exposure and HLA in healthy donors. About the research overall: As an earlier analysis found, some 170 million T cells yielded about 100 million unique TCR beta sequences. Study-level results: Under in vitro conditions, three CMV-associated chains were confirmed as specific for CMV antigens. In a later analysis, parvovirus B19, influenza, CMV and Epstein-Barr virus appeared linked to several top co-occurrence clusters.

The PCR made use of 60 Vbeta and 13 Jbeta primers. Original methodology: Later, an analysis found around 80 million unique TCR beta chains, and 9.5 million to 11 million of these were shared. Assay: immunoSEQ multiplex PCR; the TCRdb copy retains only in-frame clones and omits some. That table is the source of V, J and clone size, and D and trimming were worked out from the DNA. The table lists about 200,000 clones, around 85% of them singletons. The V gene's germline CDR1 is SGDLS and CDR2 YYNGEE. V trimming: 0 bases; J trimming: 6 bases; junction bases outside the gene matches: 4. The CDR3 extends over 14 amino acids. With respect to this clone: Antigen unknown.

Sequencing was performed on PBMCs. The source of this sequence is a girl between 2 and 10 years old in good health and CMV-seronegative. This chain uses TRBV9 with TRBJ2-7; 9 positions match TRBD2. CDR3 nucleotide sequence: TGTGCCAGCAGCGTAGAAGCGGGAGGTGGCGAGCAGTACTTC. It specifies CASSVEAGGGEQYF. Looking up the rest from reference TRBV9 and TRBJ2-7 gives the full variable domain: DSGVTQTPKHLITATGQRVTLRCSPRSGDLSVYWYQQSLDQGLQFLIQYYNGEERAKGNILERFSAQQFPDLHSELNLSSLELGDSALYFCASSVEAGGGEQYFGPGTRLTVT.